This T cell receptor beta chain is from a study of blood T cells in healthy people across ages. Isolation of PBMCs gave at least 6 million cells per sample. Sample-barcoded 5' priming and a J-beta primer mix drove a second PCR of roughly 7 to 11 cycles. TCRdb passed the 5' RACE reads through MiXCR, listing each CDR3 protein once. The repertoire holds 550,000 to 750,000 distinct CDR3 sequences, with roughly 21% as singletons. Trimming took 1 base from V and 9 from J; bases not matched to a gene: 9. The CDR3 spans 15 residues. CDR1 LNHDA and CDR2 SQIVND come from the germline V gene (reference sequence).

This rearrangement joins TRBV19 to TRBJ2-1; 7 bases agree with TRBD2. The source is a man aged 65-85 years in good health. The sequenced material came from blood. CDR3 sequence (DNA): TGTGCCAGTAGTATAGGCGGGACTACAACGGGTGAGCAGTTCTTC. Residues: CASSIGGTTTGEQFF.